This entry is about one T cell receptor (beta chain). Clones were read by immunoSEQ multiplex PCR, and TCRdb kept only the in-frame ones, dropping some. The sample shows 200,000 to 300,000 clones, under 90% of them seen only once. This sample was taken from a study of blood T cell repertoires in COVID-19. J lost 7 bases, V lost 6 bases, and 8 bases had no gene match. CDR1 is SGHTS and CDR2 is YDEGEE in the germline V gene. The CDR3 runs 13 residues. The material sequenced was peripheral blood. The source of this sequence is a human donor in a cohort sampled during active COVID-19. The chain employs TRBV5-8 and TRBJ1-2, with 8 bases fitting TRBD1. CDR3 in amino acids: CASTGDRFGGYTF. DNA of the CDR3: TGTGCCAGCACCGGGGACAGGTTTGGTGGCTACACCTTC.